These 7 T cell receptor beta chains originate from one sample sequenced in a study of CD8 T cells in Susac syndrome (dated by TCRdb to the late 2010s). Libraries were built with the immunoSEQ multiplex PCR assay. RNA was extracted with the RNeasy kit and roughly 0.5 to 1 ug was reverse transcribed using random hexamers. TCRdb applied fastp at Q25 and MiXCR to the public reads, then kept only in-frame beta chains. Every CDR3 protein is listed once, alongside the most common genes and DNA of its rows. The table for this sample lists about 130,000 distinct CDR3 sequences; roughly 96% of them were counted only once. 0.12% of the sample belongs to the ten largest clones. Input material: CD4+ T cells from PBMCs. The receptors shown here come from a human donor in good health.

The rearrangement uses TRBV3-1 and TRBJ2-2, with unresolved D. This CDR3 region has 12 residues. Germline V CDR1 and CDR2: LGHDT, YNNKEL (reference sequence). V was cut by 3 bases and J by 6 bases, with 5 bases left in between. The DNA for the CDR3 is TGTGCCAGCAGCCACGGGTCCGGGGAGCTGTTTTTT. It yields the protein CASSHGSGELFF.

The chain recombines TRBV6-1 with TRBJ2-5, with D perhaps matching TRBD1 or TRBD2 (5 bases each). Trimming removed 4 bases from V and 9 bases from J, with 15 bases in between. Germline V gene data show CDR1 as MNHNS and CDR2 as SASEGT. The CDR3 is 13 residues long. CDR3 protein: CASSVKAPGPQYF. The DNA of the CDR3 is TGTGCCAGCAGTGTCAAGGCGCCGGGGCCCCAGTACTTC.

V gene TRBV6-2 or TRBV6-3 combines with J gene TRBJ2-4; D tentatively fits TRBD1 or TRBD2 (6 bases each). The CDR3 loop spans 15 amino acids. From germline, CDR1 is MNHEY and CDR2 SVGEGT. The V and J ends lost 7 bases and 0 bases respectively, with 13 bases between them. As DNA, the CDR3 is TGTGCCAGCACCGAAGGGGGACTAGCCAAAAACATTCAGTACTTC. This translates into CASTEGGLAKNIQYF.

The chain recombines TRBV6-5 with TRBJ2-7; TRBD2 might be the D (5 bases). The V gene lost 6 bases and the J gene lost 3 bases, with 15 bases spanning the gap. The CDR3 spans 14 residues. In germline, CDR1 is MNHEY, CDR2 SVGAGI. The CDR3 DNA follows: TGTGCCAGCAGGACCCTGGACTTAGTCTACGAGCAGTACTTC. Amino acids: CASRTLDLVYEQYF.

CDR3 DNA: TGTGCCAGCAGCCCGAGTAGGAGACAAAGTCTGGACGAGCAGTACTTC. The encoded protein is CASSPSRRQSLDEQYF. The chain links TRBV5-6 to TRBJ2-7; D uncertain. Trimming shortened V by 4 bases and J by 5 bases, and 22 bases separated the two germline ends. This CDR3 region has 16 residues. Germline-derived CDR1 and CDR2 are SGHDT and YYEEEE.

The chain joins TRBV12-3 or TRBV12-4 to TRBJ2-7; TRBD1 matches at 9 bases. The V gene end was trimmed by 2 bases and the J gene end by 3 bases; junction bases not matched to a gene: 5. The CDR3 runs 15 residues. The CDR3 nucleotides are TGTGCCAGCAGTTTAAAGGGACAGGGAGGCTACGAGCAGTACTTC. Its protein is CASSLKGQGGYEQYF.

The chain employs TRBV6-2 or TRBV6-3 and TRBJ2-7; possible D gene TRBD2, 5 bases. Trimming cost V 6 bases and J 2 bases, with 14 bases left between them. This CDR3 region has 14 residues. Germline V lookup: CDR1 MNHEY, CDR2 SVGEGT. The CDR3 sequence: CASRTSGIPYEQYF. CDR3 DNA: TGTGCCAGCAGGACCAGCGGTATCCCCTACGAGCAGTACTTC.